This T cell receptor beta chain is from a study of blood T cell repertoires in COVID-19. Method: immunoSEQ multiplex PCR; TCRdb's copy keeps in-frame clones and lacks some. The sample lists nearly 95,000 clones; 74% were seen once. The Seattle patients, enrolled during active infection, were followed longitudinally. The germline CDR1 and CDR2 sequences are MGHRA and YSYEKL. Losses at the gene ends were 4 bases for V and 0 bases for J; bases not matched to a gene: 2. There are 14 residues in the CDR3. The chain recombines TRBV4-1 with TRBJ2-7, with 8 bases matching TRBD2. Sample: peripheral blood. This TCR derives from a man in his 70s with COVID-19, enrolled during active disease. The CDR3 sequence is CASSLSGTSYEQYF. The CDR3 DNA follows: TGCGCCAGCAGCCTTAGCGGGACCTCCTACGAGCAGTACTTC.